This T cell receptor (beta chain) was recovered during a study of long-term antiretroviral therapy in people with HIV. There are 14 residues in the CDR3. V gave up 2 bases and J gave up 0 bases, with 8 bases separating them. CDR1 and CDR2 (germline): MNHEY, SVGAGI. The authors ran the immunoSEQ assay, v3.0, at survey level. Measured with immunoSEQ multiplex PCR; TCRdb has only the in-frame clones, and not every one. The sample records 16,000 or so clones, 77% being singletons. About this clone itself: Its antigen is unidentified.

General observations from the study: HIV repertoires spanned tighter CDR3 length ranges than controls did. Diversity rose after ART but stayed below transplant donor controls.

V gene TRBV6-5 combines with J gene TRBJ2-7; possibly TRBD2 for D (6 bases). Source: unsorted PBMCs, taken 2.1 years after starting antiretroviral therapy. This clonotype originated in a man aged 35-49 years with HIV. This CDR3 reads CASSYEEGSYEQYF. DNA for the CDR3: TGTGCCAGCAGTTACGAGGAGGGCTCCTACGAGCAGTACTTC.